This T cell receptor beta chain derives from a study of identifying expanded T cells in peripheral blood. The germline V gene has CDR1 LGHNA and CDR2 YSLEER. V lost 0 bases and J lost 3, with 14 bases in between. CDR3 size: 16 residues. TCRdb's copy holds only in-frame clones and misses some; the assay was immunoSEQ multiplex PCR. Among over 85,000 clones, around 83% were seen once, and the ten largest hold around 4%. This clone showed up just once. This chain joins TRBV4-3 and TRBJ1-1; D remains unclear. Sequenced input: blood. The TCR comes from a person between 18 and 70 years old in good health. The CDR3 protein is CASSQDPARTYTEAFF. DNA of the CDR3: TGCGCCAGCAGCCAAGATCCCGCCAGGACCTACACTGAAGCTTTCTTT.